This TCR beta chain was recovered during a study of blood T cell repertoires in COVID-19. As for the study in general: From T cells, B-cell-depleted T cells, or PBMCs came the material, which was cDNA or gDNA.

The protocol was immunoSEQ multiplex PCR, while the TCRdb copy is restricted to in-frame clones and leaves out a portion. The repertoire holds hundreds of thousands of clones, with about four fifths as singletons. Trimming pared 5 bases from V and 1 base from J, leaving 8 bases between. The V gene's germline CDR1 is WNHNN and CDR2 SYGVQD (reference sequence). The CDR3 totals 13 residues. This sequence joins TRBV10-1 and TRBJ1-1; D is unresolved. The receptor was derived from a man in his forties or fifties who had been exposed to COVID-19. The sequencing sample was made of PBMCs or T cells enriched from blood (not recorded which). The CDR3 is CASSLESNTEAFF. The DNA of the CDR3 is TGCGCCAGCAGTCTGGAGTCGAACACTGAAGCTTTCTTT.